This T cell receptor beta chain was documented in a study of regulatory T cells in long-lasting Graves disease. This clonotype was recorded a few times. Stated time point: newly diagnosed GD, antithyroid drugs for less than 3 months. RNA isolated from PBMCs was used to make the TCR library. Staff drew about 10 milliliters of peripheral blood into EDTA tubes. Construction of the TCR beta libraries employed iRepertoire HTBI primers in conjunction with Arm-PCR of CDR3 regions. Using its own MiXCR run on the multiplex PCR reads, TCRdb lists one record per CDR3 protein. The sample shows a few hundred thousand distinct CDR3 sequences, about 14% of them seen only once. V lost 3 bases to trimming and J lost 8 bases; unmatched junction nucleotides: 1. This CDR3 contains 13 residues. The germline CDR1 and CDR2 sequences are SGHVS and FNYEAQ. These data are also associated with another study on T cells in Graves' hyperthyroidism and ophthalmopathy.

Source: peripheral blood mononuclear cells (PBMCs), taken at new diagnosis, from a patient treated with antithyroid drugs. This clonotype was sampled from a young man with Graves disease. The V call is TRBV7-6, the J call TRBJ1-6, with 7 bases lining up with TRBD1. Here the CDR3 DNA reads TGTGCCAGCAGCTTCGGGACAGATTCACCCCTCCACTTT. Its translation is CASSFGTDSPLHF.